This T cell receptor (beta chain) was observed in a study of blood T cell repertoires in COVID-19. Study-wide context: Donors in the United States, Italy and Spain gave samples during acute or convalescent COVID-19. T cells, B-cell-depleted T cells, or PBMCs provided the cDNA or gDNA that served as material.

Germline V gene data show CDR1 as SEHNR and CDR2 as FQNEAQ (reference sequence). The CDR3 spans 15 residues. With 5 bases removed from V and 5 bases from J, the gap between germline ends came to 18 bases. Under the authors' procedure: Amplifying reference gene primers gave estimates of nucleated cell counts. The protocol was immunoSEQ multiplex PCR, while the TCRdb copy is restricted to in-frame clones and leaves out a portion. Clonal size and the V and J genes are those of that table, whereas D and trimming came from the DNA. The profile shows a few hundred thousand clones, about nine tenths of them singletons.

The chain joins TRBV7-9 to TRBJ1-2; weak D call: TRBD1 (6 bases). The TCR comes from a woman aged 45-60 years with acute or convalescent COVID-19. Sequenced: peripheral blood. For the CDR3, the DNA is TGTGCCAGCAGCCCTTCCCACAGGGATGGGTATGGCTACACCTTC. This sequence encodes CASSPSHRDGYGYTF.